Given below is one TCR beta chain in context. The V end lost 0 bases, the J end lost 3 bases, and 13 bases lay between the germline ends. The CDR3 runs 15 residues. The germline V gene has CDR1 SGDLS and CDR2 YYNGEE. These data belong to a study of blood T cell repertoires in COVID-19. In the study overall: Some COVID-19 samples were acute and others convalescent; all came from the United States, Italy and Spain.

TCRdb's copy holds only in-frame clones and misses some; the assay was immunoSEQ multiplex PCR. The profile covers over 250,000 clones, with around nine tenths appearing a single time and 0.9% to 1% taken by the ten largest. The clonotype comes from a woman between 40 and 50 years old who had recovered from COVID-19. The chain links TRBV9 to TRBJ2-7; no clear D gene. The sequenced material came from peripheral blood. In DNA, the CDR3 is TGTGCCAGCAGCGTAGCCCCCCCGGCTAGCTACGAGCAGTACTTC. Translating gives CASSVAPPASYEQYF.